This record covers a single T cell receptor beta chain. V was pared by 4 bases and J by 4 bases, with 16 bases between. CDR1 is PRHDT, CDR2 FYEKMQ, per germline (reference sequence). This CDR3 has 15 residues. The data stem from a study of blood T cell repertoires in COVID-19. Study-wide context: T cells, B-cell-depleted T cells, or PBMCs provided the cDNA or gDNA that served as material.

Sequenced by immunoSEQ multiplex PCR; TCRdb stores in-frame clones only, minus some. The data contain around 70,000 clones, about 90% of them singletons. The source is a human donor in a cohort sampled during active COVID-19. This chain links TRBV13 with TRBJ1-2, with D possibly being TRBD1 (5 bases). Sequencing was carried out using peripheral blood. The CDR3 DNA reads TGTGCCAGCAGCTCGGGACTGAAAGTGCCCTATGGCTACACCTTC. Protein product: CASSSGLKVPYGYTF. The full variable domain, completed using reference TRBV13 and TRBJ1-2, is AAGVIQSPRHLIKEKRETATLKCYPIPRHDTVYWYQQGPGQDPQFLISFYEKMQSDKGSIPDRFSAQQFSDYHSELNMSSLELGDSALYFCASSSGLKVPYGYTFGSGTRLTVV.